The text below deals with one T cell receptor (beta chain). Antigen specificity is unknown. Germline assignment: CDR1 MGHRA and CDR2 YSYEKL. The CDR3 extends over 16 amino acids. V shed 6 bases, J shed 5 bases, and the junction held 13 bases outside the gene matches. These data are taken from a study of T cells after yellow fever vaccination. Study at large: Where fractions had low cell numbers, libraries were prepared from them with the SMART-Seq v4 Ultra Low Input RNA kit.

Template switching by 5'RACE produced TCR cDNA, adding a universal primer site and UMIs. TCRdb processed the 5' RACE reads anew with MiXCR; each CDR3 protein has one entry. The table includes about 320,000 distinct CDR3 sequences, approximately 4.5% detected once. Study-wide results and caveats: The bulk population could contribute abundant contaminating clonotypes to FACS-sorted repertoires. Reappearance after the booster was observed for most primary-vaccination clones (around 96% CD4, approximately 90% CD8).

The receptor's source is a man in his late teens or twenties who received the YFV17D yellow fever vaccine. This chain uses TRBV4-1 with TRBJ2-1; 7 positions match TRBD1. The sample here was PBMCs, taken 15 days after the yellow fever booster vaccination. CDR3: CASRSPGTARHNEQFF. The CDR3 DNA sequence: TGCGCCAGCAGAAGCCCCGGGACAGCAAGGCACAATGAGCAGTTCTTC.